This is a list of T cell receptor beta chains from one sample in a study of graft-versus-host responses after intestinal transplantation. Profiling relied on immunoSEQ multiplex PCR, and the TCRdb table lists in-frame clones only, not all of them. Of over 65,000 clones in the sample, around 92% were seen once. The sequencing used PBMCs, collected 98 days after intestinal transplantation. Receptor source: a human patient who received an intestinal transplant, so some T cells may come from the graft donor. CDR3s include the opening cysteine and the closing phenylalanine or tryptophan. The order of the fields is J gene, clone size, D gene, V gene, CDR3 protein, CDR3 DNA. The D gene is left open where the match is weak. Not all rows give a size; the values are once, few, many and, for expanded clones, a class.

j_call: TRBJ2-3
clone_size: once
d_call: -
v_call: TRBV5-1
cdr3_aa: CASSLTMLLHITDTQYF
cdr3_nt: TGCGCCAGCAGCTTGACGATGCTTCTGCACATCACAGATACGCAGTATTTT

j_call: TRBJ1-2
clone_size: once
d_call: TRBD1
v_call: TRBV7-7
cdr3_aa: CASSANGTGYFSVRYGYTF
cdr3_nt: TGTGCCAGCAGCGCGAACGGGACAGGGTATTTTTCGGTGCGCTATGGCTACACCTTC

j_call: TRBJ2-7
clone_size: -
d_call: -
v_call: TRBV4-1
cdr3_aa: CASSQPTDRRHEQYF
cdr3_nt: TGCGCCAGCAGCCAACCGACAGATCGTCGCCACGAGCAGTACTTC

j_call: TRBJ1-4
clone_size: -
d_call: TRBD1
v_call: TRBV6-6
cdr3_aa: CASSYGTGREKLFF
cdr3_nt: TGTGCCAGCAGTTATGGGACAGGGCGGGAAAAACTGTTTTTT

j_call: TRBJ1-2
clone_size: -
d_call: -
v_call: TRBV11-2
cdr3_aa: CASSLAPDGPFYGYTF
cdr3_nt: TGTGCCAGCAGCTTAGCCCCGGACGGACCTTTTTATGGCTACACCTTC

j_call: TRBJ2-6
clone_size: -
d_call: -
v_call: TRBV6-5
cdr3_aa: CAARNSGANVLTF
cdr3_nt: TGTGCCGCCCGCAACTCTGGGGCCAACGTCCTGACTTTC

j_call: TRBJ1-3
clone_size: -
d_call: -
v_call: TRBV6-6
cdr3_aa: CASSPTVGNTIYF
cdr3_nt: TGTGCCAGCAGTCCCACGGTTGGAAACACCATATATTTT

j_call: TRBJ1-1
clone_size: few
d_call: TRBD1
v_call: TRBV6-6
cdr3_aa: CASSQDRGRAEAFF
cdr3_nt: TGTGCCAGCAGTCAGGACAGGGGGCGGGCTGAAGCTTTCTTT

j_call: TRBJ2-6
clone_size: -
d_call: -
v_call: TRBV7-3
cdr3_aa: CASSLTGAGANVLTF
cdr3_nt: TGTGCCAGCAGCTTAACGGGAGCTGGGGCCAACGTCCTGACTTTC

j_call: TRBJ2-7
clone_size: -
d_call: TRBD2
v_call: TRBV4-2
cdr3_aa: CASSQPSGGSYEQYF
cdr3_nt: TGTGCCAGCAGCCAGCCTAGCGGGGGGTCGTACGAGCAGTACTTC

j_call: TRBJ2-7
clone_size: -
d_call: -
v_call: TRBV5-1
cdr3_aa: CASSLYPGEVYEQYF
cdr3_nt: TGCGCCAGCAGCTTGTATCCCGGGGAAGTCTACGAGCAGTACTTC

j_call: TRBJ1-1
clone_size: -
d_call: TRBD1
v_call: TRBV19
cdr3_aa: CASSGTGPNTEAFF
cdr3_nt: TGTGCCAGTAGTGGGACAGGGCCAAACACTGAAGCTTTCTTT